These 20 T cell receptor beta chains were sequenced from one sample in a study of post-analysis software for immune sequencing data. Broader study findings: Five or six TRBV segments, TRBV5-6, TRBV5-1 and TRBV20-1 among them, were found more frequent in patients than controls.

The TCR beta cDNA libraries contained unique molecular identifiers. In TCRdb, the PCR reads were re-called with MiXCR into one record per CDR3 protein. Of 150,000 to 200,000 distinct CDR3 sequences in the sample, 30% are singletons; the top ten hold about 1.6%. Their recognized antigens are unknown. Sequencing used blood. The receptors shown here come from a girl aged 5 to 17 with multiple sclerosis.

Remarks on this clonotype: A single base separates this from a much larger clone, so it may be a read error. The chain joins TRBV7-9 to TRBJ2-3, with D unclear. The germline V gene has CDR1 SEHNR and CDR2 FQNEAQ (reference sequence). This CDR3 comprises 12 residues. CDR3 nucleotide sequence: TGTGCCAGCAGCTTCACGGCAGATATGCAGTATTTT. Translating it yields CASSFTADMQYF. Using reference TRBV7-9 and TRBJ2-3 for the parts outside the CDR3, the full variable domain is DTGVSQNPRHKITKRGQNVTFRCDPISEHNRLYWYRQTLGQGPEFLTYFQNEAQLEKSRLLSDRFSAERPKGSFSTLEIQRTEQGDSAMYLCASSFTADMQYFGPGTRLTVL.

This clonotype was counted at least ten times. The CDR3 coding sequence is TGTGCCAGCAGTCGACTAGCGGGAGATCCCCAGCAGTACTTC. Translated: CASSRLAGDPQQYF. The gene calls are TRBV6-5 and TRBJ2-7, with 12 bases aligning to TRBD2. The CDR3 consists of 14 residues. The germline gives CDR1 MNHEY, CDR2 SVGAGI. J gave up 8 bases and V 5 bases, and 7 bases lay outside the gene matches.

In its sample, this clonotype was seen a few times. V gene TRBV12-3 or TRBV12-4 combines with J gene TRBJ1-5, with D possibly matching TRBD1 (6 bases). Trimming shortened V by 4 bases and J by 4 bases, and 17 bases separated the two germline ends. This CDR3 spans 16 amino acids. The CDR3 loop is CASSSGTHRANQPQHF. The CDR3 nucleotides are TGTGCCAGCAGTTCCGGGACACACCGAGCAAATCAGCCCCAGCATTTT.

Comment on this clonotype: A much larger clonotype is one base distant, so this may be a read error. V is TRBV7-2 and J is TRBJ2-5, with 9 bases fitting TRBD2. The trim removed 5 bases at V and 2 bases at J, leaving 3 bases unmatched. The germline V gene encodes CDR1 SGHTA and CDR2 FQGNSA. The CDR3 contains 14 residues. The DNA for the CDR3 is TGTACCAGCAGCCCGACTAGCGGACAAGAGACCCAGTACTTC. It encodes CTSSPTSGQETQYF.

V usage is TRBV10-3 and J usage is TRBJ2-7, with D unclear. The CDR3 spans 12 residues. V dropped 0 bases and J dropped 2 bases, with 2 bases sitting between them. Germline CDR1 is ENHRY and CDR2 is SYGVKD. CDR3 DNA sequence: TGTGCCATCAGTGAGTCCCCCTACGAGCAGTACTTC. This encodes CAISESPYEQYF.

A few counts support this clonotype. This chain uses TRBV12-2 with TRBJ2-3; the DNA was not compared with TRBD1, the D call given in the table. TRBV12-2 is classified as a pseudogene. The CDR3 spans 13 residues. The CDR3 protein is CASHPLGADTQYF. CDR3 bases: TGTGCAAGTCACCCCTTGGGCGCAGATACGCAGTATTTT.

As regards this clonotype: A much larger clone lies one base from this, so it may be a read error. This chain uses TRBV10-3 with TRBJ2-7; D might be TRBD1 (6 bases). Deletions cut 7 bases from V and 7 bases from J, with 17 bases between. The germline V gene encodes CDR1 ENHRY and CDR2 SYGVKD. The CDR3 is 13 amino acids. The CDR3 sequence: CAITLGQSNEQYF. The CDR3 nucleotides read TGTGCCATCACTTTGGGACAATCAAATGAGCAGTACTTC.

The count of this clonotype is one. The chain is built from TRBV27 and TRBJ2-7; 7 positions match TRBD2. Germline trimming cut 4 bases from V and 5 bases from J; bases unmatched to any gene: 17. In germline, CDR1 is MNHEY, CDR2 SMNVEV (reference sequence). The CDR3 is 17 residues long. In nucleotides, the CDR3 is TGTGCCAGCAGTTCGAAATCGGGATTAGCGGGTAGCAACGAGCAGTACTTC. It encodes CASSSKSGLAGSNEQYF.

For the CDR3, the DNA is TGTGCCAGCGCCTCACAGATGAGTTACGAGCAGTACTTC. Protein: CASASQMSYEQYF. The chain uses TRBV7-9 and TRBJ2-7; D unclear. This CDR3 has 13 residues. Per germline, CDR1 SEHNR and CDR2 FQNEAQ (reference sequence). Trimming cost V 8 bases and J 4 bases, with 15 bases left between them.

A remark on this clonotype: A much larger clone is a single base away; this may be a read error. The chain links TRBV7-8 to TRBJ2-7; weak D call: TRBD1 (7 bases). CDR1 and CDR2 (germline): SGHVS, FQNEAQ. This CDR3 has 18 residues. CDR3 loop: CAGSLAVSTGSFLVEQYF. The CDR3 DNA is TGTGCCGGCAGCTTAGCGGTTTCGACAGGGAGTTTTCTGGTCGAGCAGTACTTC.

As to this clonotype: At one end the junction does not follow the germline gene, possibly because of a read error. Here the CDR3 DNA reads TGTGCCAGCAGTTTTGCGGCTACTGGAAGCACCATATATTTT. Translation: CASSFAATGSTIYF. V is TRBV27 and J is TRBJ1-3, with D hard to call. This CDR3 comprises 14 residues. The V gene's germline CDR1 is MNHEY and CDR2 SMNVEV (reference sequence).

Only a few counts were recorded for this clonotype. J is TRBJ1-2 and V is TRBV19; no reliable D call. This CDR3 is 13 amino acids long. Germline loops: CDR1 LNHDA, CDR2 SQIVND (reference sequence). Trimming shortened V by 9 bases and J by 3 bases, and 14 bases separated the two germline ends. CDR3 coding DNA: TGTGCCAGCCAGCCTCTGGGGTACTATGGCTACACCTTC. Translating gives CASQPLGYYGYTF.

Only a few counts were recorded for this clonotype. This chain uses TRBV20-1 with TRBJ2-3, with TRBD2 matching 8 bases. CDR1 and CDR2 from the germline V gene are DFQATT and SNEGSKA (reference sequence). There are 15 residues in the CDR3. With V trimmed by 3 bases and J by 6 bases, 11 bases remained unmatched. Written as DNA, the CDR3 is TGCAGTGCTAGGCGTTCGGGGGGGCCCGACGATACGCAGTATTTT. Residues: CSARRSGGPDDTQYF.

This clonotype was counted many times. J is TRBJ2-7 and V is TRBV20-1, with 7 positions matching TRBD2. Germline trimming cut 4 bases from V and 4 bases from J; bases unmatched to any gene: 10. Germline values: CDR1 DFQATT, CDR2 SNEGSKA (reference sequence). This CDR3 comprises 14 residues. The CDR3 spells CSATPGTTPYEQYF. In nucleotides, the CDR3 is TGCAGTGCTACTCCCGGGACTACACCTTACGAGCAGTACTTC.

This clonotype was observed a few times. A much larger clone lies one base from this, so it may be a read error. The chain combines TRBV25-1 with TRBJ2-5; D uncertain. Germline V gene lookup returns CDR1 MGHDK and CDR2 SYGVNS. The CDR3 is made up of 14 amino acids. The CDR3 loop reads CVSSDASRGETQYF. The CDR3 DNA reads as TGTGTCAGCAGTGATGCCAGTCGTGGGGAGACCCAGTACTTC.

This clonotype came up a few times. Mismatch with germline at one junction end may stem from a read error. In DNA, the CDR3 is TGTGCCAGCAGCCAAGAGAACAGCCCGATCATCTATGGCTGCACCTTC. Encoded protein: CASSQENSPIIYGCTF. The rearrangement joins TRBV4-2 to TRBJ1-2; D remains ambiguous. Germline V lookup: CDR1 LGHNA, CDR2 YNFKEQ. This CDR3 is 16 amino acids long.

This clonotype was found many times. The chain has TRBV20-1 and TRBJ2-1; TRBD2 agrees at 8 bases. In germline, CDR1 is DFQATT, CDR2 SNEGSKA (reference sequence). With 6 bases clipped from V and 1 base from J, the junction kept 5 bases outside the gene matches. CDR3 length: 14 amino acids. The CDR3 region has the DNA TGCAGTGCCCCCCGGGGGGGATCCTACAATGAGCAGTTCTTC. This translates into CSAPRGGSYNEQFF.

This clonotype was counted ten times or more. The CDR3 bases are TGTGCCTGGAGTATGGGACAGGGGGCCCACGAGCAGTACTTC. It specifies CAWSMGQGAHEQYF. The gene calls are TRBV30 and TRBJ2-7, with TRBD1 identical over 12 bases. Germline CDR1 is GTSNPN and CDR2 is SVGIG (reference sequence). This CDR3 spans 14 amino acids. The V segment lost 2 bases and the J segment 5 bases; nucleotides outside the gene matches: 4.

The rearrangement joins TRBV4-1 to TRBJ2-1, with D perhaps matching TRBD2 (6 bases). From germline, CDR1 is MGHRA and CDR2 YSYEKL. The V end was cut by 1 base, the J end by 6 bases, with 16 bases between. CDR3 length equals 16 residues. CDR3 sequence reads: CASSQVDMGLLNEQFF. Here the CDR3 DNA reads TGCGCCAGCAGCCAAGTAGATATGGGACTCCTCAATGAGCAGTTCTTC.

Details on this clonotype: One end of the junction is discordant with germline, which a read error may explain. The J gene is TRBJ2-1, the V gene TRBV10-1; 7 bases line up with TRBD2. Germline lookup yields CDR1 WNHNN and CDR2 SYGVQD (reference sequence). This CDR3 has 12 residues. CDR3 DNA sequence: TGCGCCGGGAGGGACTCCTACAGTGAGCAGTTCTTC. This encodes CAGRDSYSEQFF.